This TCR beta chain was profiled in a study of blood T cell repertoires in COVID-19. Study context: Material from acute and convalescent COVID-19 was sourced from the United States, Italy and Spain. Sample material is recorded as cDNA or gDNA derived from T cells, B-cell-depleted T cells, or PBMCs.

In the authors' workflow: Researchers report that nucleated cell counts were estimated from reference gene primer amplification. Assay used: immunoSEQ multiplex PCR; TCRdb lists only in-frame clones, some missing. The V and J calls and the clone size are those of that table, but D and trimming were determined from the DNA. The data show about 220,000 clones, less than 90% seen once. This CDR3 has 11 amino acids. The germline gives CDR1 SEHNR, CDR2 FQNEAQ (reference sequence). V lost 7 bases and J 5 bases, leaving 7 bases between the germline ends. This receptor was obtained from a woman aged 55-70 years who had recovered from COVID-19. The chain is built from TRBV7-9 and TRBJ2-3; D gene unclear. Sequencing was carried out using peripheral blood. CDR3: CASTRLDTQYF. The CDR3 bases are TGTGCCAGCACCCGGTTAGATACGCAGTATTTT.